This entry concerns a single T cell receptor (beta chain). The antigen remains undetermined. This sample is drawn from a study of vaccination and CD4 T cells after COVID-19. The CDR3 extends over 14 amino acids. CDR1 and CDR2 from the germline V gene are LNHDA and SQIVND (reference sequence). The V end lost 7 bases, the J end lost 3 bases, and 14 bases lay between the germline ends. The Oncomine TCR Beta short-read assay generated sequence data from the DNA of cultured CD4+ T cells. Genomic DNA was drawn out of CD4+ T cells grown in culture. One entry per CDR3 protein results from TCRdb running MiXCR on the PCR reads. The table has thousands of distinct CDR3 sequences, roughly 50% seen once. Treatment in this sample: roughly 10-day PBMC culture with coronavirus spike peptide pools or control peptides (ViraFEST assay). CD4+ T cells that came from the unexposed donor were collected before the COVID-19 pandemic (2011-2018). Probing of unexposed-donor CD4+ T cells with SARS-CoV-2 S/N and four cold-coronavirus spikes was done, cells permitting.

The chain uses TRBV19 and TRBJ2-3; tentatively, D is TRBD1 (5 bases). Specimen: CD4+ T cells from blood, cultured in vitro. The receptor was derived from a human donor in good health. The CDR3: CASIARVGTDTQYF. CDR3 DNA sequence: TGTGCCAGTATTGCCAGGGTTGGGACAGATACGCAGTATTTT.